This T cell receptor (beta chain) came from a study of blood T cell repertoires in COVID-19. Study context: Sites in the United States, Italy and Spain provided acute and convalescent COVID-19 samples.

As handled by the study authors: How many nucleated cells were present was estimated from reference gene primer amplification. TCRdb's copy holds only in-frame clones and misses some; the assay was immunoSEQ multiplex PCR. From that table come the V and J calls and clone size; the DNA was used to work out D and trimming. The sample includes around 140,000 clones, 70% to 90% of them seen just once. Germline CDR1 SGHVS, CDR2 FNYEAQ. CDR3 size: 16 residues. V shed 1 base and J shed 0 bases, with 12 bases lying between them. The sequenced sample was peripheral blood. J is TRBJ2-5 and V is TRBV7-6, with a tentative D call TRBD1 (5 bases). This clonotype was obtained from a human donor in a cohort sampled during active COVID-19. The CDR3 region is CASSLVGRVYQETQYF. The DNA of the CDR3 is TGTGCCAGCAGCTTAGTCGGCAGGGTGTACCAAGAGACCCAGTACTTC.